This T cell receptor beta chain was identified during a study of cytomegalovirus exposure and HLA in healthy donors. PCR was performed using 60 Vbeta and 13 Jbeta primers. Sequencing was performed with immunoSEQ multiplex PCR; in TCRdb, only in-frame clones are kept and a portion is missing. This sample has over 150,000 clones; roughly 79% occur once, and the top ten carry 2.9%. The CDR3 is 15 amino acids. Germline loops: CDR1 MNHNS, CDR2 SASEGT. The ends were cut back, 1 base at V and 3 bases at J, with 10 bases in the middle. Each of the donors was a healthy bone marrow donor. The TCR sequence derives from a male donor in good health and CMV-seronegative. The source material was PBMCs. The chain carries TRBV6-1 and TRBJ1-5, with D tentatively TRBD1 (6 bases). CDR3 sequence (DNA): TGTGCCAGCAGTGAAGACAGGGAAATCAATCAGCCCCAGCATTTT. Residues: CASSEDREINQPQHF.